This T cell receptor (beta chain) was documented in a study of T-cell reconstitution after alpha-beta-depleted transplantation in children. This clonotype was detected a few times. Preparation of the TCRbeta library involved a method that used unique molecular identifiers. TCRdb re-called the PCR reads with MiXCR, one entry per CDR3 protein. The sample lists 200,000 to 300,000 distinct CDR3 sequences, approximately 12% occurring once. With 6 bases clipped from V and 6 bases from J, the junction kept 12 bases outside the gene matches. Germline CDR1 reads DFQATT; CDR2 reads SNEGSKA (reference sequence). This CDR3 comprises 16 residues.

This chain joins TRBV20-1 and TRBJ2-3; 13 bases are shared with TRBD2. This sample comprised PBMCs from the stem cell graft donor, obtained from the stem cell graft. The clonotype originates from a human donor who donated a stem cell graft to a child with acute lymphoblastic leukemia. CDR3 sequence (DNA): TGCAGTGCCGGACTAGCGGGGGACCAGGTCGGTGATACGCAGTATTTT. It specifies CSAGLAGDQVGDTQYF.